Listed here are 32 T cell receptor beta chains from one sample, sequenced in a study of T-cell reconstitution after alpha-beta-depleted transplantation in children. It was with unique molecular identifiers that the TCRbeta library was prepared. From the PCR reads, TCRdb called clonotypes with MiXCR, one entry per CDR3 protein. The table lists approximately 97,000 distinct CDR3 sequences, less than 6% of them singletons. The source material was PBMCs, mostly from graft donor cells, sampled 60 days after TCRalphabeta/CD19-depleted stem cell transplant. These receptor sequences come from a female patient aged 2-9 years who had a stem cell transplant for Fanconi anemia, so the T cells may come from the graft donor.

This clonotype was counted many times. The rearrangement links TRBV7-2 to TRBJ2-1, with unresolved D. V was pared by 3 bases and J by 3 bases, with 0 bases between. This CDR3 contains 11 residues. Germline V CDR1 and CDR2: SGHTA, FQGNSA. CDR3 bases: TGTGCCAGCAGCTTCTACAATGAGCAGTTCTTC. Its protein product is CASSFYNEQFF.

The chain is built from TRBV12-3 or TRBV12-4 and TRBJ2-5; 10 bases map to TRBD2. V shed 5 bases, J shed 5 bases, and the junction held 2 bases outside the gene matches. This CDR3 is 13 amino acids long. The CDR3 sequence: CASSLLAGETQYF. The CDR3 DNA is TGTGCCAGCAGTCTACTAGCGGGGGAGACCCAGTACTTC.

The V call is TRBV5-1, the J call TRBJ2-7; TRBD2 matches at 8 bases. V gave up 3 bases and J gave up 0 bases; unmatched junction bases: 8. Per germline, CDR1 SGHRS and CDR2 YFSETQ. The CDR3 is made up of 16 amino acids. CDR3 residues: CASSSPGGTSSYEQYF. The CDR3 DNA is TGCGCCAGCAGCTCCCCCGGCGGGACTAGCTCCTACGAGCAGTACTTC.

The DNA for the CDR3 is TGCAGTGCTAGGGAATGGGACAGGACCTACAATGAGCAGTTCTTC. Protein: CSAREWDRTYNEQFF. The chain couples TRBV20-1 to TRBJ2-1, with 8 positions matching TRBD1. V shed 3 bases and J 2 bases; nucleotides not matched to a gene: 6. Germline V gene sequence: CDR1 DFQATT, CDR2 SNEGSKA (reference sequence). The CDR3 has 15 residues.

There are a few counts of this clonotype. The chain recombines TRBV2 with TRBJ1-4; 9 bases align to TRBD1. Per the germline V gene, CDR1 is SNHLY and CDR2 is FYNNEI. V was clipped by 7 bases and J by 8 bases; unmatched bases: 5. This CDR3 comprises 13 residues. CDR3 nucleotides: TGTGCCAGCACGGGGACAGGGAAGGAAAAACTGTTTTTT. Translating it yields CASTGTGKEKLFF.

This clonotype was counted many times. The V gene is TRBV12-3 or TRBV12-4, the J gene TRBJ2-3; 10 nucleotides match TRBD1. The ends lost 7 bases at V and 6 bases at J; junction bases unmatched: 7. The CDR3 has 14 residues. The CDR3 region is CASNRQGAGDTQYF. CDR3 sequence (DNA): TGTGCCAGCAACCGACAGGGGGCAGGGGATACGCAGTATTTT.

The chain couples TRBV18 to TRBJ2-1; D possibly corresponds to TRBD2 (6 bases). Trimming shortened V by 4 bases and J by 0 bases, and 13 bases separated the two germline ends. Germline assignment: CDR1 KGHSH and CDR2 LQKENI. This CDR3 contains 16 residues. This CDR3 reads CASSHSAGSSYNEQFF. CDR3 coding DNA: TGTGCCAGCTCACATTCCGCCGGGAGCTCCTACAATGAGCAGTTCTTC.

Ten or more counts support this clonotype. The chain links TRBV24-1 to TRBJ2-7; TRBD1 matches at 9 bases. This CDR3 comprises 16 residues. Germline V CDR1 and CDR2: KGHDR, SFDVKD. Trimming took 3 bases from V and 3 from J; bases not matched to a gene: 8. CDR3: CATSDMTGTGYYEQYF. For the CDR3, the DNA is TGTGCCACCAGTGATATGACCGGGACAGGGTACTACGAGCAGTACTTC.

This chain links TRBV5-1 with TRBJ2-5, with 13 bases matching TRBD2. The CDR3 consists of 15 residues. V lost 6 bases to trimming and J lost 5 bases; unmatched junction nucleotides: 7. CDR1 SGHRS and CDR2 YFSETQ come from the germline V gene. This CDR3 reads CASIPTSGRSETQYF. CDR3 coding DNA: TGCGCCAGCATACCGACTAGCGGGAGGTCTGAGACCCAGTACTTC.

This CDR3 reads CASSFIGGGQLYGYTF. The CDR3 coding sequence is TGTGCCAGCAGCTTTATTGGGGGGGGACAGCTCTATGGCTACACCTTC. V usage is TRBV7-9 and J usage is TRBJ1-2; 7 positions agree with TRBD1. The CDR3 is 16 amino acids. V lost 3 bases, J lost 4 bases, and 11 bases stayed unmatched. CDR1 is SEHNR and CDR2 is FQNEAQ in the germline V gene (reference sequence).

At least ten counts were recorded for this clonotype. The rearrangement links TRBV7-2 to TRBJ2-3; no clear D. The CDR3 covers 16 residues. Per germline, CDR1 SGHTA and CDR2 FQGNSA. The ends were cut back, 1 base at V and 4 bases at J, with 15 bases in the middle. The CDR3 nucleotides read TGTGCCAGCAGCTTAGTGGCGAATTCGCGCCCAGATACGCAGTATTTT. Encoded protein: CASSLVANSRPDTQYF.

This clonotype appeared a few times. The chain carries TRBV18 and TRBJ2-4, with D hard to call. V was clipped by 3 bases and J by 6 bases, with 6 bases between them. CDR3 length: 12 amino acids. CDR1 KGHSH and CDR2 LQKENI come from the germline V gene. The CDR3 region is CASSPNINIQYF. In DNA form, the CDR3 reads TGTGCCAGCTCACCGAATATAAACATTCAGTACTTC.

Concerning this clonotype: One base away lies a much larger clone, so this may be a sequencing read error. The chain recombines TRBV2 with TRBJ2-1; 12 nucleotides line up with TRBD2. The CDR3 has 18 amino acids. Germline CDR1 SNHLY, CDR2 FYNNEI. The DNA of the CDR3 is TGTACCAGCAGTCCCGGGACTAGCGGGTTCGGGTCCTACAATGAGCAGTTCTTC. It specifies CTSSPGTSGFGSYNEQFF.

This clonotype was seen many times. The CDR3 nucleotides are TGTGCCAGCAGCAGGGACCGAGCCTACGAGCAGTACTTC. Its protein is CASSRDRAYEQYF. The rearrangement links TRBV7-9 to TRBJ2-7; D tentatively fits TRBD1 or TRBD2 (5 bases each). This CDR3 has 13 residues. V was cut by 5 bases and J by 2 bases, with 10 bases left in between. Germline CDR1 and CDR2: SEHNR and FQNEAQ (reference sequence).

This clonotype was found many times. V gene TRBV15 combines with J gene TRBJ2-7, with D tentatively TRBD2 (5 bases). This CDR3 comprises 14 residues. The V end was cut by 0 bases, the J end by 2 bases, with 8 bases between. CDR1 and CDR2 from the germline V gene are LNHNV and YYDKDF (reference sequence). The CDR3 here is CATSRDREAYEQYF. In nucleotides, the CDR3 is TGTGCCACCAGCAGAGATCGGGAAGCCTACGAGCAGTACTTC.

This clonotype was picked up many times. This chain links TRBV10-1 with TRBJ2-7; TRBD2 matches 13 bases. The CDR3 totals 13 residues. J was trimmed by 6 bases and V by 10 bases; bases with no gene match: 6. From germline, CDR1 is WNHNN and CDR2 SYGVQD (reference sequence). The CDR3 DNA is TGCGCCACCGCGGGACTAGCGGGATCCGAGCAGTACTTC. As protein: CATAGLAGSEQYF.

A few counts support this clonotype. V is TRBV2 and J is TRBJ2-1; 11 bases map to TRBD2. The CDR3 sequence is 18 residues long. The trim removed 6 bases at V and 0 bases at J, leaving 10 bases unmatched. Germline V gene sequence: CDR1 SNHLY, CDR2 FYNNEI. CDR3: CASRAGLAEATSYNEQFF. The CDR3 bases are TGTGCCAGCAGGGCGGGACTAGCGGAAGCCACCTCCTACAATGAGCAGTTCTTC.

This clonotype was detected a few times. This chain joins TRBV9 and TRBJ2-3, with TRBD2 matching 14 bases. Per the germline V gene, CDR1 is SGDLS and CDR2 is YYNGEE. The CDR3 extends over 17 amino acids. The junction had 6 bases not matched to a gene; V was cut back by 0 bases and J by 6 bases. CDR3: CASSVDTTSGRADTQYF. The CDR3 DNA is TGTGCCAGCAGCGTAGATACGACTAGCGGGAGGGCGGATACGCAGTATTTT.

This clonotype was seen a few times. In DNA form, the CDR3 reads TGCAGTGCTAGTGGCCGACTAGCGGGCTACAATGAGCAGTTCTTC. Its protein is CSASGRLAGYNEQFF. The V call is TRBV20-1, the J call TRBJ2-1; 10 bases line up with TRBD2. Trimming cost V 3 bases and J 3 bases; bases outside gene matches: 5. The germline CDR1 and CDR2 sequences are DFQATT and SNEGSKA (reference sequence). The CDR3 extends over 15 amino acids.

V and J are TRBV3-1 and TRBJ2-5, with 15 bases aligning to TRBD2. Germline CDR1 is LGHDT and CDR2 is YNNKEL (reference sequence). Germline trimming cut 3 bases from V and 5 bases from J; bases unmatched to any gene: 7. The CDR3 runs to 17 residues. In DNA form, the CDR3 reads TGTGCCAGCAGCCATCCCGGACTAGCGGGAGGGCCGGAGACCCAGTACTTC. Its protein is CASSHPGLAGGPETQYF.

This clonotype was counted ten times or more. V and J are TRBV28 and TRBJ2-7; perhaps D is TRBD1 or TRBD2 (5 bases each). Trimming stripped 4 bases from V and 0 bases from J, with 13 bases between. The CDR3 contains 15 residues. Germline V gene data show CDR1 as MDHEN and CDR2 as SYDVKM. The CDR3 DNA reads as TGTGCCAGCAGTTCGGCCGGGACCAGCTCCTACGAGCAGTACTTC. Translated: CASSSAGTSSYEQYF.

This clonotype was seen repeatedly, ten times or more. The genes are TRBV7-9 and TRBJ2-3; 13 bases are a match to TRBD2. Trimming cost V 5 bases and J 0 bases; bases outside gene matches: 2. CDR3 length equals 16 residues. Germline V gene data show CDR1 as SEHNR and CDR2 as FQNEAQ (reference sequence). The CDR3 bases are TGTGCCAGCAGCCTGACTAGCGGGAGGAGCACAGATACGCAGTATTTT. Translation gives CASSLTSGRSTDTQYF.

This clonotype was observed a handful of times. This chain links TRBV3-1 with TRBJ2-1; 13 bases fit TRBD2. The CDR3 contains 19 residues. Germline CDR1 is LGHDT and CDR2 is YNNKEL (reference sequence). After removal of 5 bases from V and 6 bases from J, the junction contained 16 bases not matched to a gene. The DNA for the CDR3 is TGTGCCAGCAGCTCCCCAACCGGGACTAGCGGGATAGGGGGCAATGAGCAGTTCTTC. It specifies CASSSPTGTSGIGGNEQFF.

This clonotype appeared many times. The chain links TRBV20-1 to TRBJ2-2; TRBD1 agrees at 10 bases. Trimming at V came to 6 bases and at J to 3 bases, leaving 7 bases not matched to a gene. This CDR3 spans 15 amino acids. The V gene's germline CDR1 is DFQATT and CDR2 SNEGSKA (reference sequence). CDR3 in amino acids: CSAASGTGDTGELFF. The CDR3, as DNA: TGCAGTGCCGCATCCGGGACAGGGGACACCGGGGAGCTGTTTTTT.

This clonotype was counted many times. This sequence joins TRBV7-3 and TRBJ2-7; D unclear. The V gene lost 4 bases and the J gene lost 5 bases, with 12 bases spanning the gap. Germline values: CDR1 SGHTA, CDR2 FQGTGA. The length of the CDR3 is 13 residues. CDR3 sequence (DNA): TGTGCCAGCAGCTCAGCGTTTGGGGACGAGCAGTACTTC. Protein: CASSSAFGDEQYF.

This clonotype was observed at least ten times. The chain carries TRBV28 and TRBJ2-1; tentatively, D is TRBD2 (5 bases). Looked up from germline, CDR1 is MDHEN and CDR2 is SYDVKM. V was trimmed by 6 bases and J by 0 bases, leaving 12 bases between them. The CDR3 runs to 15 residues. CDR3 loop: CASRLDLSSYNEQFF. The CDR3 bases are TGTGCCAGCAGACTAGACTTAAGCTCCTACAATGAGCAGTTCTTC.

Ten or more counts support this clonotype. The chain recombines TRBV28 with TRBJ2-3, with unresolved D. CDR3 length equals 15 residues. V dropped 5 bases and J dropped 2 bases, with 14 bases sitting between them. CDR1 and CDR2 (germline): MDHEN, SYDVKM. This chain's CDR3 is CASSSRSQFTDTQYF. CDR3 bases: TGTGCCAGCAGTAGCCGGAGCCAATTCACAGATACGCAGTATTTT.

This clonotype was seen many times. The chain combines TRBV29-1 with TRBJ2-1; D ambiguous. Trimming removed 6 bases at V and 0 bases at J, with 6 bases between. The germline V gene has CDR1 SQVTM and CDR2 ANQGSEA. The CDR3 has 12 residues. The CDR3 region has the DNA TGCAGCGTGGGGATCTCCTACAATGAGCAGTTCTTC. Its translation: CSVGISYNEQFF.

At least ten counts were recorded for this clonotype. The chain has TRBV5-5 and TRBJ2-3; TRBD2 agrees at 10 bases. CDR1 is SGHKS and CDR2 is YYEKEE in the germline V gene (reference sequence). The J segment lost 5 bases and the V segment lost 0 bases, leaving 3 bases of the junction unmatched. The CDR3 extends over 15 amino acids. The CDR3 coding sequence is TGTGCCAGCAGCTTGGCTAGCGGGAGAGGAGATACGCAGTATTTT. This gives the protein CASSLASGRGDTQYF.

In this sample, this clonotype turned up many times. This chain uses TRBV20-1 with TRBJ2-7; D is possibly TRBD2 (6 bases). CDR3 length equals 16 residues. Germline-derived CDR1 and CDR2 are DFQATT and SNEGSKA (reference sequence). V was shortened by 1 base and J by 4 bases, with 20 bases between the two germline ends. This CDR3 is CSARGFGLTDSYEQYF. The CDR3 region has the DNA TGCAGTGCTAGAGGGTTCGGACTAACTGACTCATACGAGCAGTACTTC.

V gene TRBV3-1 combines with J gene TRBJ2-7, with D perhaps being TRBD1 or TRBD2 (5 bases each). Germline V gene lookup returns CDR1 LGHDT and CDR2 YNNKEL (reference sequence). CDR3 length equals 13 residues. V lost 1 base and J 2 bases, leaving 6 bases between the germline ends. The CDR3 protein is CASSQGGPYEQYF. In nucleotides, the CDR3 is TGTGCCAGCAGCCAAGGGGGACCCTACGAGCAGTACTTC.

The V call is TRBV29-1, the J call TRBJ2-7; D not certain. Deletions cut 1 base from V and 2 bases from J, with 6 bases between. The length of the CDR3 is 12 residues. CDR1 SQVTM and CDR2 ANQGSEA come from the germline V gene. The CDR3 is CSVEVSPYEQYF. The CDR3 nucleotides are TGCAGCGTTGAAGTCAGCCCCTACGAGCAGTACTTC.